The 26 T cell receptor beta chains given below trace back to one sample, sequenced in a study of metastatic and nonmetastatic thyroid tumors. All patients reached thyroid surgery having received no treatment beforehand. Using MiXCR, TCRdb reanalyzed the PCR reads. The sample lists tens of thousands of clones, roughly a quarter occurring once. The sequenced material came from blood. These receptors originate from a male donor with papillary thyroid cancer or a benign thyroid nodule (not recorded which). Some clones in this sample may be carry-over from other donors' samples.

Many counts were recorded for this clone. V usage is TRBV6-1 and J usage is TRBJ2-3; D may be TRBD1 (5 bases). The CDR3 spans 12 residues. The V end lost 8 bases, the J end lost 5 bases, and 11 bases lay between the germline ends. In germline, CDR1 is MNHNS, CDR2 SASEGT. The CDR3 reads CASGTQGDTQYF. In DNA form, the CDR3 reads TGTGCCAGCGGAACCCAGGGAGATACGCAGTATTTT.

In the case of this clone: A read error may account for a junction end that differs from germline. The rearrangement joins TRBV20-1 to TRBJ2-1; 11 nucleotides match TRBD2. The CDR3 is 16 residues long. Germline assignment: CDR1 DFQATT and CDR2 SNEGSKA (reference sequence). Written as DNA, the CDR3 is TGCAGTGCTAGATATTGGACTAGCGGGCTATACAATAAGCAGTTCTTC. Its translation is CSARYWTSGLYNKQFF.

In its sample, this clone was seen many times. One junction end does not reproduce the germline sequence, and a read error may be involved. Within the sample, other DNA sequences also encode this same CDR3. This rearrangement joins TRBV7-3 to TRBJ2-2, with D possibly being TRBD2 (5 bases). This CDR3 is built from 14 residues. Germline-derived CDR1 and CDR2 are SGHTA and FQGTGA. CDR3 amino acids: CASSLQAHTGELFF. For the CDR3, the DNA is TGTGCCAGCAGCCTCCAGGCCCACACCGGGGAGTTGTTTTTT. Together with reference TRBV7-3 and TRBJ2-2, the CDR3 gives the full variable domain: GAGVSQTPSNKVTEKGKYVELRCDPISGHTALYWYRQSLGQGPEFLIYFQGTGAADDSGLPNDRFFAVRPEGSVSTLKIQRTERGDSAVYLCASSLQAHTGELFFGEGSRLTVL.

This clone was picked up many times. The chain uses TRBV18 and TRBJ1-2, with D maybe TRBD1 (6 bases). The V gene's germline CDR1 is KGHSH and CDR2 LQKENI. CDR3 length equals 13 residues. V dropped 2 bases and J dropped 8 bases, with 12 bases sitting between them. The CDR3 reads CASSPESGVGYTF. In nucleotides, the CDR3 is TGTGCCAGCTCACCAGAATCAGGGGTCGGCTACACCTTC.

This clone was found a few times. DNA of the CDR3: TGTGCCAGCAGTCCCCGGGACAGGGTACCCCATGGCTACACCTTC. It encodes CASSPRDRVPHGYTF. V and J are TRBV6-1 and TRBJ1-2; TRBD1 agrees at 9 bases. CDR3 length: 15 residues. The germline V gene encodes CDR1 MNHNS and CDR2 SASEGT. V gave up 5 bases and J gave up 6 bases; unmatched junction bases: 10.

The J gene is TRBJ2-7, the V gene TRBV11-3, with D tentatively TRBD1 or TRBD2 (5 bases each). Per the germline V gene, CDR1 is SGHNT and CDR2 is YENEEA. The V end lost 7 bases, the J end lost 2 bases, and 12 bases lay between the germline ends. This CDR3 spans 13 amino acids. This CDR3 is CASKSRGTYEQYF. The DNA of the CDR3 is TGTGCCAGCAAATCGAGGGGTACCTACGAGCAGTACTTC.

The table lists this clone with many counts. The chain's CDR3 is CAISRLTENNEQFF. DNA of the CDR3: TGTGCCATCAGTAGACTAACGGAGAACAATGAGCAGTTCTTC. The genes are TRBV10-3 and TRBJ2-1; D is possibly TRBD2 (5 bases). CDR1 is ENHRY and CDR2 is SYGVKD in the germline V gene. This CDR3 region has 14 residues. Trimming cost V 5 bases and J 5 bases, with 13 bases left between them.

The gene calls are TRBV18 and TRBJ2-5; tentatively, D is TRBD1 or TRBD2 (5 bases each). V was trimmed by 0 bases and J by 2 bases, leaving 7 bases between them. This CDR3 is 14 amino acids long. CDR1 KGHSH and CDR2 LQKENI come from the germline V gene. CDR3: CASSPPGVQETQYF. The DNA of the CDR3 is TGTGCCAGCTCACCACCGGGGGTTCAAGAGACCCAGTACTTC.

The chain carries TRBV20-1 and TRBJ2-3; 8 nucleotides match TRBD2. Unmatched junction bases numbered 7, after V lost 2 bases and J lost 6 bases. Germline CDR1 reads DFQATT; CDR2 reads SNEGSKA (reference sequence). CDR3 size: 14 residues. The CDR3 DNA is TGCAGTGCTAGAATAGCGGGGACTATGGATACGCAGTATTTT. The encoded protein is CSARIAGTMDTQYF.

Ten or more counts support this clone. The chain recombines TRBV9 with TRBJ2-1, with D possibly being TRBD1 (5 bases). The length of the CDR3 is 14 residues. Germline assignment: CDR1 SGDLS and CDR2 YYNGEE. V lost 3 bases and J 4 bases, leaving 11 bases between the germline ends. The CDR3 bases are TGTGCCAGCAGCGGGGGCGGCCCATACAATGAGCAGTTCTTC. Protein: CASSGGGPYNEQFF.

With regard to this clone: This may be a read error, as it is one base from a much larger clone. The chain carries TRBV27 and TRBJ2-6; 8 nucleotides line up with TRBD2. This CDR3 comprises 17 residues. J was trimmed by 2 bases and V by 5 bases; bases with no gene match: 8. CDR1 is MNHEY, CDR2 SMNVEV, per germline (reference sequence). The CDR3 DNA reads as TGTGCCAGCAGTCGACGAGCGGGAGTACCTGGGGCCAACGTCCTGACTTTC. Amino acids: CASSRRAGVPGANVLTF.

The chain recombines TRBV20-1 with TRBJ2-1, with D perhaps being TRBD1 or TRBD2 (6 bases each). V shed 0 bases and J shed 5 bases, with 17 bases lying between them. From germline, CDR1 is DFQATT and CDR2 SNEGSKA (reference sequence). The CDR3 totals 16 residues. CDR3 amino acids: CSARDRRGARNNEQFF. The CDR3 region has the DNA TGCAGTGCTAGAGATCGTAGGGGGGCGAGAAACAATGAGCAGTTCTTC.

This clone was seen at least ten times. The rearrangement uses TRBV18 and TRBJ1-5; 10 nucleotides agree with TRBD1. Germline V gives CDR1 KGHSH, CDR2 LQKENI. V was pared by 4 bases and J by 0 bases, with 6 bases of the junction left unmatched. The CDR3 extends over 17 amino acids. CDR3 loop: CASSLGGQGSSNQPQHF. CDR3 sequence (DNA): TGTGCCAGCTCACTGGGGGGACAGGGGAGTAGCAATCAGCCCCAGCATTTT.

This clone was found many times. This sequence joins TRBV18 and TRBJ2-1; 7 bases line up with TRBD1. This CDR3 comprises 15 residues. The ends lost 3 bases at V and 10 bases at J; junction bases unmatched: 12. From germline, CDR1 is KGHSH and CDR2 LQKENI. As DNA, the CDR3 is TGTGCCAGCTCACCGCGCTTACAGGGGCCTGGGGAGCAGTTCTTC. Its protein is CASSPRLQGPGEQFF.

The table lists this clone with many counts. The V and J genes are TRBV19 and TRBJ1-1; 7 positions match TRBD1. Trimming removed 4 bases from V and 1 base from J; junction bases left unmatched: 3. This CDR3 is 14 amino acids long. In germline, CDR1 is LNHDA, CDR2 SQIVND (reference sequence). CDR3 amino acids: CASSKGAWNTEAFF. CDR3 in DNA: TGTGCCAGTAGTAAGGGGGCCTGGAACACTGAAGCTTTCTTT.

This clone was detected many times. J is TRBJ2-5 and V is TRBV15; D possibly matches TRBD1 or TRBD2 (5 bases each). Trimming took 3 bases from V and 7 from J, leaving 15 bases between them. Germline V gene lookup returns CDR1 LNHNV and CDR2 YYDKDF (reference sequence). CDR3 size: 14 residues. Written as DNA, the CDR3 is TGTGCCACCAGCAGTAGGTGGGGGTCGGGGACCCAGTACTTC. Amino acid sequence: CATSSRWGSGTQYF.

To note about this clone: A read error is possible here, since a much larger clone lies one base away. This specimen includes other DNA sequences encoding the same CDR3. This chain uses TRBV2 with TRBJ2-1; TRBD2 matches 8 bases. This CDR3 region has 12 residues. Germline values: CDR1 SNHLY, CDR2 FYNNEI. This CDR3 reads CARRYTSGSEFF. In DNA, the CDR3 is TGTGCCCGCAGGTACACTAGCGGTAGCGAGTTCTTC.

This clone has at least ten counts. The chain uses TRBV19 and TRBJ2-3, with D possibly being TRBD1 (5 bases). Germline V CDR1 and CDR2: LNHDA, SQIVND (reference sequence). V dropped 4 bases and J dropped 1 base, with 15 bases sitting between them. This CDR3 is built from 16 residues. CDR3 protein: CASSKVRDGGTDTQYF. The CDR3 DNA follows: TGTGCCAGTAGTAAGGTCAGGGATGGAGGCACAGATACGCAGTATTTT.

This clone came up many times. The junction differs from germline at one of its ends, possibly a read error. This sequence joins TRBV18 and TRBJ2-6; the D gene is possibly TRBD2 (6 bases). This CDR3 has 17 amino acids. The germline CDR1 and CDR2 sequences are KGHSH and LQKENI. The CDR3, as DNA: TGTGCCAGCTCACGTGACGGGACTCATTCTGGGGCCGACGTCCTGACTTTC. This encodes CASSRDGTHSGADVLTF.

This clone appeared a few times. The V and J genes are TRBV27 and TRBJ1-6; D remains ambiguous. The CDR3 totals 14 residues. In germline, CDR1 is MNHEY, CDR2 SMNVEV (reference sequence). Trimming shortened V by 1 base and J by 11 bases, and 12 bases separated the two germline ends. The CDR3 DNA reads TGTGCCAGCAGTTTATGGGCCGGCGAGACACCCCTCCACTTT. Translation gives CASSLWAGETPLHF.

The J gene is TRBJ2-7, the V gene TRBV6-2 or TRBV6-3; D is uncertain. V lost 4 bases to trimming and J lost 4 bases, with 11 bases between them. Germline CDR1 MNHEY, CDR2 SVGEGT. This CDR3 region has 13 residues. The CDR3 DNA reads TGTGCCAGCAGTTTCTACTACGGATACGAGCAGTACTTC. As protein: CASSFYYGYEQYF.

This clone was detected ten times or more. CDR3 loop: CASSSPASGVNEQFF. For the CDR3, the DNA is TGTGCCAGCAGCTCGCCGGCTAGCGGGGTCAATGAGCAGTTCTTC. The rearrangement links TRBV7-3 to TRBJ2-1; 9 nucleotides agree with TRBD2. The V segment lost 4 bases and the J segment 6 bases; nucleotides outside the gene matches: 7. Germline V CDR1 and CDR2: SGHTA, FQGTGA. The CDR3 is 15 amino acids.

The chain links TRBV4-1 to TRBJ2-7; D could derive from TRBD1 or TRBD2 (5 bases each). The V gene's germline CDR1 is MGHRA and CDR2 YSYEKL. Deletions cut 0 bases from V and 2 bases from J, with 8 bases between. The CDR3 is 14 amino acids. The CDR3 DNA follows: TGCGCCAGCAGCCAAGAAGGGACCACCTACGAGCAGTACTTC. Translating it yields CASSQEGTTYEQYF.

Concerning this clone itself: Other DNA sequences in this specimen translate into the identical CDR3. The CDR3 sequence is CASSLTENTEAFF. CDR3 DNA sequence: TGTGCCAGCAGCCTGACTGAGAACACTGAAGCTTTCTTT. This chain joins TRBV6-2 or TRBV6-3 and TRBJ1-1; D not certain. V was cut by 6 bases and J by 1 base, with 9 bases left in between. The CDR3 loop spans 13 amino acids. From germline, CDR1 is MNHEY and CDR2 SVGEGT.

Within the sample, this clone is medium-sized. This rearrangement joins TRBV19 to TRBJ2-7; TRBD1 matches 9 bases. Germline V gene data show CDR1 as LNHDA and CDR2 as SQIVND (reference sequence). This CDR3 is built from 15 residues. Trimming at V came to 5 bases and at J to 5 bases, leaving 10 bases not matched to a gene. Here the CDR3 reads CASSVTGTGLDEQYF. The CDR3 nucleotides are TGTGCCAGTAGTGTCACCGGGACAGGGCTGGACGAGCAGTACTTC.

This clone appeared many times. V gene TRBV20-1 combines with J gene TRBJ2-6; D may correspond to TRBD1 or TRBD2 (5 bases each). The CDR3 covers 17 residues. V was trimmed by 5 bases and J by 0 bases, leaving 17 bases between them. Germline CDR1 reads DFQATT; CDR2 reads SNEGSKA (reference sequence). The CDR3 DNA sequence: TGCAGTGCTCTGCAGCCTCCAGGGAGCTCTGGGGCCAACGTCCTGACTTTC. Its translation is CSALQPPGSSGANVLTF.